These 31 T cell receptor beta chains originate from one sample sequenced in a study of blood T cell repertoires in COVID-19. TCRdb's copy holds only in-frame clones and misses some; the assay was immunoSEQ multiplex PCR. This table holds fewer than 85,000 clones, more than 60% found once. Source material: peripheral blood. The receptors derive from a woman of 80 years or more with active or convalescent COVID-19.

The chain combines TRBV7-2 with TRBJ1-5; D is possibly TRBD1 (6 bases). V lost 3 bases to trimming and J lost 0 bases, with 12 bases between them. Per the germline V gene, CDR1 is SGHTA and CDR2 is FQGNSA. The length of the CDR3 is 16 residues. The CDR3: CASSLGGGYSNQPQHF. The DNA of the CDR3 is TGTGCCAGCAGCTTGGGAGGGGGGTATAGCAATCAGCCCCAGCATTTT.

This clone showed up just once. This same CDR3 is encoded by further DNA sequences in the sample. The chain is built from TRBV30 and TRBJ1-4; TRBD1 aligns across 8 bases. Germline lookup yields CDR1 GTSNPN and CDR2 SVGIG (reference sequence). V was pared by 0 bases and J by 6 bases, with 3 bases of the junction left unmatched. This CDR3 region has 14 residues. CDR3 coding DNA: TGTGCCTGGAGTGTCGGGACAGGAGATGAAAAACTGTTTTTT. Its protein product is CAWSVGTGDEKLFF.

The V gene is TRBV5-4, the J gene TRBJ1-2; D might be TRBD1 (6 bases). This CDR3 comprises 18 residues. Trimming shortened V by 5 bases and J by 2 bases, and 25 bases separated the two germline ends. Germline V CDR1 and CDR2: SGHNT, YYREEE (reference sequence). As DNA, the CDR3 is TGTGCCAGCAGGCTGGGGGCGTACCGGGACACCGAAAACTATGGCTACACCTTC. Protein: CASRLGAYRDTENYGYTF.

This sequence joins TRBV11-2 and TRBJ1-6, with D perhaps TRBD1 (5 bases). The CDR3 loop spans 16 amino acids. Trimming took 0 bases from V and 9 from J, leaving 15 bases between them. The germline V gene has CDR1 SGHAT and CDR2 FQNNGV. For the CDR3, the DNA is TGTGCCAGCAGCTTAGATAGGGGAGGAGTGGCTTCACCCCTCCACTTT. It encodes CASSLDRGGVASPLHF. Complete variable domain (other parts from reference TRBV11-2 and TRBJ1-6): EAGVAQSPRYKIIEKRQSVAFWCNPISGHATLYWYQQILGQGPKLLIQFQNNGVVDDSQLPKDRFSAERLKGVDSTLKIQPAKLEDSAVYLCASSLDRGGVASPLHFGNGTRLTVT.

This clone turned up a few times. This sequence joins TRBV7-2 and TRBJ2-7; 7 bases map to TRBD1. Germline V lookup: CDR1 SGHTA, CDR2 FQGNSA. J lost 7 bases, V lost 5 bases, and 8 bases had no gene match. The CDR3 has 13 amino acids. The CDR3: CASSLDRVREQYF. DNA of the CDR3: TGTGCCAGCAGCCTTGACAGGGTTCGGGAGCAGTACTTC.

This clone has just one count. The chain carries TRBV3-1 (or the pseudogene TRBV3-2) and TRBJ2-5; TRBD1 agrees at 7 bases. The V and J ends lost 4 bases and 5 bases, in that order; junction bases with no gene match: 7. This CDR3 spans 14 amino acids. The V gene's germline CDR1 is LGHDT and CDR2 YNNKEL (reference sequence). The CDR3 loop reads CASSPWDRRETQYF. The CDR3 nucleotides are TGTGCCAGCAGCCCCTGGGACAGAAGGGAGACCCAGTACTTC.

This clone has only a few counts. The CDR3 is CSVAPGQGKEAFF. CDR3 DNA: TGCAGCGTCGCACCGGGACAGGGGAAGGAAGCTTTCTTT. This sequence joins TRBV29-1 and TRBJ1-1; 10 bases are a match to TRBD1. The junction had 9 bases not matched to a gene; V was cut back by 6 bases and J by 8 bases. CDR1 and CDR2 from the germline V gene are SQVTM and ANQGSEA. This CDR3 contains 13 residues.

In this sample, this clone turned up a few times. The chain uses TRBV19 and TRBJ1-5, with TRBD1 matching over 8 bases. J was trimmed by 5 bases and V by 6 bases; bases with no gene match: 3. Germline V CDR1 and CDR2: LNHDA, SQIVND (reference sequence). The CDR3 has 13 amino acids. The CDR3 sequence is CASRQTGDQPQHF. The CDR3 nucleotides read TGTGCCAGTAGACAGACAGGGGATCAGCCCCAGCATTTT. The full variable domain, its missing parts supplied by reference TRBV19 and TRBJ1-5, is DGGITQSPKYLFRKEGQNVTLSCEQNLNHDAMYWYRQDPGQGLRLIYYSQIVNDFQKGDIAEGYSVSREKKESFPLTVTSAQKNPTAFYLCASRQTGDQPQHFGDGTRLSIL.

This clone was counted only a few times. V is TRBV24-1 and J is TRBJ1-2; no clear D. The V and J ends lost 5 bases and 2 bases respectively, with 14 bases between them. The length of the CDR3 is 15 residues. Germline V gene lookup returns CDR1 KGHDR and CDR2 SFDVKD. The CDR3 reads CATSVSRPTNYGYTF. CDR3 in DNA: TGTGCCACCAGTGTCTCAAGACCGACAAACTATGGCTACACCTTC.

This clone came up once. This rearrangement joins TRBV6-5 to TRBJ1-2; a possible D gene is TRBD1 (5 bases). V was clipped by 6 bases and J by 2 bases, with 10 bases between them. CDR3 size: 13 residues. Looked up from germline, CDR1 is MNHEY and CDR2 is SVGAGI. The CDR3 DNA sequence: TGTGCCAGCAGAGGGGTGGGGAACTATGGCTACACCTTC. Translating gives CASRGVGNYGYTF.

The rearrangement joins TRBV7-9 to TRBJ2-1, with 7 bases that match TRBD1. The CDR3 has 16 amino acids. Germline V gene data show CDR1 as SEHNR and CDR2 as FQNEAQ (reference sequence). Trimming at V came to 5 bases and at J to 1 base, leaving 8 bases not matched to a gene. The CDR3 reads CASSPDRASSYNEQFF. CDR3 coding DNA: TGTGCCAGCAGCCCAGACAGGGCCTCGTCCTACAATGAGCAGTTCTTC.

The V and J genes are TRBV18 and TRBJ1-4; 11 nucleotides line up with TRBD1. Trimming took 0 bases from V and 6 from J; bases not matched to a gene: 6. Germline CDR1 KGHSH, CDR2 LQKENI. The CDR3 loop spans 17 amino acids. CDR3 sequence (DNA): TGTGCCAGCTCACCACCGAAAGGGGGACAGGGGGATGAAAAACTGTTTTTT. Translating gives CASSPPKGGQGDEKLFF.

This clone has a handful of counts. The rearrangement uses TRBV7-9 and TRBJ2-1; 8 nucleotides match TRBD1. J gave up 5 bases and V 5 bases, and 5 bases lay outside the gene matches. The CDR3 is 14 amino acids. Germline V gene lookup returns CDR1 SEHNR and CDR2 FQNEAQ (reference sequence). CDR3 residues: CASSPRTGHNEQFF. The DNA for the CDR3 is TGTGCCAGCAGCCCCAGGACAGGGCACAATGAGCAGTTCTTC.

Only one count was recorded for this clone. The rearrangement uses TRBV30 and TRBJ1-6; 8 bases map to TRBD1. The J segment lost 6 bases and the V segment lost 2 bases, leaving 3 bases of the junction unmatched. The germline V gene encodes CDR1 GTSNPN and CDR2 SVGIG (reference sequence). This CDR3 region has 14 residues. CDR3 sequence: CAWSLDRVNSPLHF. The CDR3 DNA follows: TGTGCCTGGAGTCTGGACAGGGTTAATTCACCCCTCCACTTT.

The gene calls are TRBV6-2 or TRBV6-3 and TRBJ1-1, with 10 bases aligning to TRBD1. CDR1 MNHEY and CDR2 SVGEGT come from the germline V gene. The CDR3 runs to 15 residues. The ends lost 6 bases at V and 1 base at J; junction bases unmatched: 5. The CDR3 here is CASSPDRGRNTEAFF. The CDR3 DNA sequence: TGTGCCAGCAGCCCGGACAGGGGGAGGAACACTGAAGCTTTCTTT.

This clone is deemed medium-sized. This chain links TRBV2 with TRBJ1-4, with 8 bases matching TRBD1. Germline CDR1 and CDR2: SNHLY and FYNNEI. The CDR3 runs to 14 residues. V shed 8 bases, J shed 5 bases, and the junction held 7 bases outside the gene matches. CDR3 loop: CASYKDRANEKLFF. The CDR3 DNA reads TGTGCCAGCTACAAGGACAGGGCGAATGAAAAACTGTTTTTT.

This clone has a single count. The V gene is TRBV2, the J gene TRBJ2-6, with D perhaps TRBD2 (6 bases). This CDR3 is 16 amino acids long. Per germline, CDR1 SNHLY and CDR2 FYNNEI. V was clipped by 7 bases and J by 0 bases, with 13 bases between them. The CDR3 DNA is TGTGCCAGCATGGCAGGGACTCTCTCTGGGGCCAACGTCCTGACTTTC. Translated, it gives CASMAGTLSGANVLTF.

V gene TRBV28 combines with J gene TRBJ1-2; no definite D call. Germline CDR1 MDHEN, CDR2 SYDVKM. This CDR3 comprises 12 residues. With 10 bases removed from V and 7 bases from J, the gap between germline ends came to 16 bases. The CDR3 region is CAIYDSARGYTF. CDR3 nucleotides: TGTGCCATTTATGACTCTGCGCGTGGCTACACCTTC.

The chain links TRBV10-3 to TRBJ2-3, with D possibly TRBD1 on 5 matching bases. Germline CDR1 is ENHRY and CDR2 is SYGVKD. Trimming left V 4 bases short and J 7 bases short, with 24 bases between. This CDR3 is built from 17 residues. The CDR3 sequence: CAISGLPQGGDGNTQYF. The CDR3 DNA sequence: TGTGCCATCAGTGGACTCCCCCAGGGCGGTGATGGAAATACGCAGTATTTT.

This clone turned up a few times. The V and J genes are TRBV7-3 and TRBJ2-1; D not resolved. Trimming removed 5 bases from V and 5 bases from J, with 16 bases in between. Germline values: CDR1 SGHTA, CDR2 FQGTGA. The CDR3 loop spans 15 amino acids. The CDR3 DNA reads as TGTGCCAGCAGCCCAAAGGTCGAGGCCCACAATGAGCAGTTCTTC. Translating it yields CASSPKVEAHNEQFF.

The rearrangement links TRBV4-3 to TRBJ1-1; D gene ambiguous. The CDR3 length is 14 residues. Trimming cost V 3 bases and J 3 bases, with 11 bases left between them. Germline V gene sequence: CDR1 LGHNA, CDR2 YSLEER. This CDR3 reads CASSHGRSDTEAFF. The CDR3 bases are TGCGCCAGCAGCCATGGTCGGTCGGACACTGAAGCTTTCTTT.

This chain uses TRBV5-1 with TRBJ2-1; 10 positions match TRBD2. This CDR3 is 15 amino acids long. J gave up 5 bases and V 2 bases, and 4 bases lay outside the gene matches. The germline CDR1 and CDR2 sequences are SGHRS and YFSETQ. CDR3 sequence: CASSFGAGGNNEQFF. As DNA, the CDR3 is TGCGCCAGCAGCTTCGGAGCGGGGGGGAACAATGAGCAGTTCTTC.

This clone was found a few times. The chain joins TRBV7-7 to TRBJ2-7, with TRBD2 identical over 8 bases. Germline V gene lookup returns CDR1 SSHAT and CDR2 FNYEAQ (reference sequence). CDR3 length: 14 amino acids. The CDR3 sequence: CASGPSGGSYEQYF. The CDR3 nucleotides are TGTGCTAGCGGTCCGAGCGGGGGCTCCTACGAGCAGTACTTC.

The genes are TRBV28 and TRBJ1-5; 7 bases fit TRBD1. The CDR3 loop spans 15 amino acids. Germline CDR1 reads MDHEN; CDR2 reads SYDVKM. The trim removed 5 bases at V and 6 bases at J, leaving 10 bases unmatched. CDR3 nucleotides: TGTGCCAGCAGTATTGACAGGGAGACAGCTCAGCCCCAGCATTTT. It is translated as CASSIDRETAQPQHF. Together with reference TRBV28 and TRBJ1-5, the CDR3 gives the full variable domain: DVKVTQSSRYLVKRTGEKVFLECVQDMDHENMFWYRQDPGLGLRLIYFSYDVKMKEKGDIPEGYSVSREKKERFSLILESASTNQTSMYLCASSIDRETAQPQHFGDGTRLSIL.

In this sample, this clone turned up once. The chain combines TRBV9 with TRBJ1-2; D unresolved. Between the trimmed V and J ends, which lost 3 bases and 4 bases, there was a span of 16 bases. Germline assignment: CDR1 SGDLS and CDR2 YYNGEE. This CDR3 is 15 amino acids long. CDR3 sequence: CASSDDRGTGYGYTF. The CDR3 region has the DNA TGTGCCAGCAGCGACGACCGGGGAACTGGCTATGGCTACACCTTC.

In its sample, this clone was seen once. V and J are TRBV19 and TRBJ2-2; possible D gene TRBD1, 6 bases. Trimming pared 0 bases from V and 9 bases from J, leaving 11 bases between. CDR3 length equals 14 residues. CDR1 is LNHDA and CDR2 is SQIVND in the germline V gene (reference sequence). The CDR3: CASSIDAGARELFF. For the CDR3, the DNA is TGTGCCAGTAGTATAGATGCAGGGGCCAGGGAGCTGTTTTTT.

CDR3 sequence reads: CASSEGASGNQPQHF. DNA for the CDR3: TGTGCCAGCAGTGAAGGGGCGTCTGGCAATCAGCCCCAGCATTTT. The V and J genes are TRBV2 and TRBJ1-5; D remains ambiguous. The ends were cut back, 1 base at V and 2 bases at J, with 9 bases in the middle. The germline gives CDR1 SNHLY, CDR2 FYNNEI. CDR3 size: 15 residues.

The chain carries TRBV19 and TRBJ2-7; a weak D match, TRBD2 (7 bases). Deletions cut 5 bases from V and 3 bases from J, with 14 bases between. Germline CDR1 LNHDA, CDR2 SQIVND (reference sequence). The CDR3 is made up of 14 amino acids. The CDR3: CASSWVGGLYEQYF. The CDR3 bases are TGTGCCAGTAGTTGGGTCGGGGGGCTCTACGAGCAGTACTTC.

The chain carries TRBV11-3 and TRBJ2-7, with 9 bases identical to TRBD2. CDR1 is SGHNT, CDR2 YENEEA, per germline. This CDR3 has 15 amino acids. The V gene end was trimmed by 8 bases and the J gene end by 1 base; junction bases not matched to a gene: 9. The CDR3, as DNA: TGTGCCAGCGCCGCAGGTAGCGGGGGTTCCTACGAGCAGTACTTC. Residues: CASAAGSGGSYEQYF. The full variable domain, rest sourced from reference TRBV11-3 and TRBJ2-7, is EAGVVQSPRYKIIEKKQPVAFWCNPISGHNTLYWYLQNLGQGPELLIRYENEEAVDDSQLPKDRFSAERLKGVDSTLKIQPAELGDSAVYLCASAAGSGGSYEQYFGPGTRLTVT.

The V call is TRBV4-1, the J call TRBJ1-5; TRBD1 agrees at 8 bases. After removal of 3 bases from V and 1 base from J, the junction contained 2 bases not matched to a gene. CDR3 length: 15 amino acids. Germline lookup yields CDR1 MGHRA and CDR2 YSYEKL. This CDR3 reads CASSQGQESNQPQHF. The CDR3 DNA follows: TGCGCCAGCAGCCAGGGACAGGAGAGCAATCAGCCCCAGCATTTT.

The chain carries TRBV13 and TRBJ1-1; D remains ambiguous. The CDR3 runs to 15 residues. Germline V gives CDR1 PRHDT, CDR2 FYEKMQ (reference sequence). The germline V and J ends were trimmed by 1 base and 4 bases, with 13 bases remaining between them. The CDR3: CASSLEAGGGTEAFF. Written as DNA, the CDR3 is TGTGCCAGCAGCTTAGAGGCAGGCGGAGGCACTGAAGCTTTCTTT.